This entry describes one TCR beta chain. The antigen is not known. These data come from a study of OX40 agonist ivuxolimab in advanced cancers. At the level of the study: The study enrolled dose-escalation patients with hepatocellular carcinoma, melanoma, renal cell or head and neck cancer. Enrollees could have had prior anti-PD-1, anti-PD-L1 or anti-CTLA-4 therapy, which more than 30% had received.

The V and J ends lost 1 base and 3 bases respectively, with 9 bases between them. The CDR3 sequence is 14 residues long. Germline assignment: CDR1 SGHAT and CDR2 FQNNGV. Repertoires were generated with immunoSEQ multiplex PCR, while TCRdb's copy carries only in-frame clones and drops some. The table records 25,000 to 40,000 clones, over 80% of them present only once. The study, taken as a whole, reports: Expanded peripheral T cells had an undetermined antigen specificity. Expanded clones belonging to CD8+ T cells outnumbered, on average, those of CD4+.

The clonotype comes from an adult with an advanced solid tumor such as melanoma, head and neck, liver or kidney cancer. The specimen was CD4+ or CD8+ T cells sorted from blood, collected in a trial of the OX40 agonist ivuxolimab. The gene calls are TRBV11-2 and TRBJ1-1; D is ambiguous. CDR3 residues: CASSLVGVDTEAFF. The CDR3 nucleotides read TGTGCCAGCAGCTTAGTCGGTGTTGACACTGAAGCTTTCTTT.